The 20 T cell receptor beta chains given below trace back to one sample, sequenced in a study of blood T cell repertoires in COVID-19. Using immunoSEQ multiplex PCR, the repertoire was profiled, and TCRdb retains in-frame clones only, with some absent. The sample records about 130,000 clones, around four fifths being singletons. The material sequenced was peripheral blood. These receptors were collected from a man in his forties with active or convalescent COVID-19.

The rearrangement joins TRBV2 to TRBJ1-2, with D unclear. The V gene's germline CDR1 is SNHLY and CDR2 FYNNEI. Deletions cut 2 bases from V and 5 bases from J, with 18 bases between. The CDR3 consists of 16 residues. CDR3 sequence: CASSETRGRPLYGYTF. CDR3 bases: TGTGCCAGCAGTGAAACACGCGGGAGGCCTTTGTATGGCTACACCTTC.

V is TRBV5-1 and J is TRBJ2-1; TRBD1 agrees at 7 bases. Germline values: CDR1 SGHRS, CDR2 YFSETQ. CDR3 size: 15 residues. Trimming cost V 4 bases and J 1 base; bases outside gene matches: 5. CDR3 residues: CASSTGTVSYNEQFF. The CDR3 DNA reads as TGCGCCAGCAGCACCGGGACAGTTTCCTACAATGAGCAGTTCTTC.

A word on this clone: The junction departs from germline at one end; a sequencing error may be responsible. V usage is TRBV12-3 or TRBV12-4 and J usage is TRBJ1-6, with a tentative D call TRBD1 (6 bases). The CDR3 extends over 13 amino acids. The CDR3 protein is CASSPRGFSPPHF. Written as DNA, the CDR3 is TGTGCCAGCAGCCCCAGGGGTTTTTCACCCCCCCACTTT.

This clone has a handful of counts. This chain uses TRBV29-1 with TRBJ2-3; TRBD1 aligns across 8 bases. J was trimmed by 3 bases and V by 6 bases; bases with no gene match: 11. The germline V gene has CDR1 SQVTM and CDR2 ANQGSEA. CDR3 length equals 15 residues. The CDR3 sequence: CSVPTGQGWTDTQYF. For the CDR3, the DNA is TGCAGCGTCCCGACTGGACAGGGTTGGACAGATACGCAGTATTTT.

V usage is TRBV12-3 or TRBV12-4 and J usage is TRBJ2-2, with 8 bases aligning to TRBD1. Losses at the gene ends were 7 bases for V and 5 bases for J; bases not matched to a gene: 3. The CDR3 is 13 amino acids. The CDR3, as DNA: TGTGCCAGCAACAACAGGGGGACCGGGGAGCTGTTTTTT. Its translation is CASNNRGTGELFF.

V and J are TRBV9 and TRBJ2-3; 8 bases are shared with TRBD1. V shed 3 bases, J shed 0 bases, and the junction held 6 bases outside the gene matches. CDR1 and CDR2 from the germline V gene are SGDLS and YYNGEE. The CDR3 is made up of 16 amino acids. The DNA for the CDR3 is TGTGCCAGCAGCGCAACGACAGGGGTTAGCACAGATACGCAGTATTTT. The encoded protein is CASSATTGVSTDTQYF.

The rearrangement links TRBV3-1 (or the pseudogene TRBV3-2) to TRBJ2-1; 12 bases line up with TRBD1. Germline V CDR1 and CDR2: LGHDT, YNNKEL (reference sequence). V was pared by 4 bases and J by 8 bases, with 9 bases of the junction left unmatched. The CDR3 length is 16 residues. This chain's CDR3 is CASSLSRGQGADEQFF. CDR3 nucleotide sequence: TGTGCCAGCAGCCTATCAAGGGGACAGGGGGCCGATGAGCAGTTCTTC.

The V and J genes are TRBV5-1 and TRBJ2-1, with TRBD1 as a possible D gene (5 bases). The germline V and J ends were trimmed by 3 bases and 0 bases, with 10 bases remaining between them. The germline V gene has CDR1 SGHRS and CDR2 YFSETQ. The CDR3 consists of 15 residues. The CDR3 sequence is CASSSAGFSYNEQFF. The CDR3 nucleotides are TGCGCCAGCAGCTCGGCAGGGTTCTCCTACAATGAGCAGTTCTTC.

The chain joins TRBV5-5 to TRBJ2-5, with TRBD2 identical over 7 bases. The V and J ends lost 1 base and 5 bases, in that order; junction bases with no gene match: 11. The CDR3 is made up of 16 amino acids. Per the germline V gene, CDR1 is SGHKS and CDR2 is YYEKEE (reference sequence). The CDR3 reads CASSLKPGLVLETQYF. CDR3 in DNA: TGTGCCAGCAGCTTGAAGCCAGGACTAGTCCTCGAGACCCAGTACTTC.

The chain couples TRBV5-8 to TRBJ2-1, with D perhaps matching TRBD1 (6 bases). V shed 4 bases and J shed 4 bases, with 15 bases lying between them. The CDR3 is 15 amino acids. CDR1 and CDR2 (germline): SGHTS, YDEGEE. Here the CDR3 DNA reads TGTGCCAGCAGCGTGACCGGGACATATTACAATGAGCAGTTCTTC. It is translated as CASSVTGTYYNEQFF.

The rearrangement joins TRBV29-1 to TRBJ1-1, with unresolved D. The V gene's germline CDR1 is SQVTM and CDR2 ANQGSEA. V lost 7 bases, J lost 0 bases, and 12 bases lay in between. The CDR3 has 13 amino acids. CDR3 DNA: TGCAGCGCCGCGGGAGGCATGAACACTGAAGCTTTCTTT. This sequence encodes CSAAGGMNTEAFF.

This chain connects TRBV3-1 (or the pseudogene TRBV3-2) to TRBJ1-1; perhaps TRBD1 as D (5 bases). The CDR3 consists of 16 residues. Germline loops: CDR1 LGHDT, CDR2 YNNKEL (reference sequence). V lost 4 bases to trimming and J lost 1 base, with 16 bases between them. In nucleotides, the CDR3 is TGTGCCAGCAGCCGAGGAGAAGGGGCGTGGAACACTGAAGCTTTCTTT. Translating it yields CASSRGEGAWNTEAFF.

This chain joins TRBV4-3 and TRBJ1-2; D remains unclear. Germline V gene data show CDR1 as LGHNA and CDR2 as YSLEER. The CDR3 totals 16 residues. The V and J ends lost 1 base and 4 bases respectively, with 16 bases between them. The CDR3 region has the DNA TGCGCCAGCAGCCAAGGAATGGTTGGAGCCGGCTATGGCTACACCTTC. Protein sequence: CASSQGMVGAGYGYTF.

The gene calls are TRBV5-5 and TRBJ2-2, with D possibly TRBD2 on 5 matching bases. Per the germline V gene, CDR1 is SGHKS and CDR2 is YYEKEE (reference sequence). Trimming took off 0 bases at V and 3 bases at J, with 15 bases between the two ends. This CDR3 is 17 amino acids long. CDR3 nucleotides: TGTGCCAGCAGCTTGGCTCCCGGGGAAGGATACACCGGGGAGCTGTTTTTT. Translated: CASSLAPGEGYTGELFF.

J is TRBJ2-1 and V is TRBV4-3; 11 bases match TRBD1. CDR3 length: 16 amino acids. Germline V gives CDR1 LGHNA, CDR2 YSLEER. Trimming cost V 3 bases and J 8 bases; bases outside gene matches: 9. Written as DNA, the CDR3 is TGCGCCAGCAGCCATTCCGGACAGGGGGCTTGGTATGAGCAGTTCTTC. Its protein product is CASSHSGQGAWYEQFF.

This clone was seen only once. The chain employs TRBV29-1 and TRBJ1-4, with D uncertain. V was cut by 2 bases and J by 5 bases, with 9 bases left in between. Germline lookup yields CDR1 SQVTM and CDR2 ANQGSEA. This CDR3 has 13 residues. The CDR3 DNA sequence: TGCAGCGTTGAACGCTCAGAAAATGAAAAACTGTTTTTT. Translation: CSVERSENEKLFF.

The CDR3 loop is CASSSTAGNTEAFF. CDR3 nucleotides: TGTGCCAGCAGCTCGACCGCAGGGAACACTGAAGCTTTCTTT. The V gene is TRBV11-2, the J gene TRBJ1-1; D remains unclear. CDR3 length: 14 amino acids. Germline V CDR1 and CDR2: SGHAT, FQNNGV. The V end was cut by 4 bases, the J end by 1 base, with 10 bases between.

The J gene is TRBJ1-1, the V gene TRBV18; 8 nucleotides match TRBD1. Losses at the gene ends were 6 bases for V and 3 bases for J; bases not matched to a gene: 12. Germline V gene sequence: CDR1 KGHSH, CDR2 LQKENI. CDR3 size: 16 residues. DNA for the CDR3: TGTGCCAGCTCGCAATTGCTGACAGGGGAGGACACTGAAGCTTTCTTT. Translation: CASSQLLTGEDTEAFF.

This chain uses TRBV7-9 with TRBJ1-5; no clear D gene. The V gene lost 5 bases and the J gene lost 2 bases, with 19 bases spanning the gap. Germline V gene lookup returns CDR1 SEHNR and CDR2 FQNEAQ (reference sequence). CDR3 length: 17 amino acids. The CDR3 DNA reads TGTGCCAGCAGCCCTTTGACCGGCGCGGGTGGCAATCAGCCCCAGCATTTT. Translating gives CASSPLTGAGGNQPQHF.

The chain recombines TRBV12-3 or TRBV12-4 with TRBJ2-5, with TRBD2 identical over 10 bases. V lost 6 bases and J lost 5; bases outside the gene matches: 3. The CDR3 consists of 13 residues. The CDR3 region is CASRTGLAETQYF. CDR3 nucleotides: TGTGCCAGCAGAACGGGACTAGCGGAGACCCAGTACTTC.